This TCR beta chain originates from a study of T-cell reconstitution after alpha-beta-depleted transplantation in children. For TCRbeta, the library was prepared with unique molecular identifiers. TCRdb used MiXCR to reprocess the PCR reads, holding one entry per CDR3 protein. The sample carries more than 75,000 distinct CDR3 sequences, more than 20% recorded once. The CDR3 is 20 residues long. The V gene lost 2 bases and the J gene lost 1 base, with 24 bases spanning the gap. Looked up from germline, CDR1 is SGHVS and CDR2 is FNYEAQ. This clonotype was detected a few times. The source of this sequence is a boy aged 2 to 9 with acute lymphoblastic leukemia, due to receive a stem cell transplant. The V call is TRBV7-6, the J call TRBJ2-1; D is possibly TRBD2 (6 bases). The source material was PBMCs, sampled before TCRalphabeta/CD19-depleted stem cell transplant. The CDR3 DNA sequence: TGTGCCAGCAGCTTACCCTCGGGTAGCGGAGCCATCCAATCCTACAATGAGCAGTTCTTC. This gives the protein CASSLPSGSGAIQSYNEQFF. The complete variable domain, with remaining parts taken from reference TRBV7-6 and TRBJ2-1, reads GAGVSQSPRYKVTKRGQDVALRCDPISGHVSLYWYRQALGQGPEFLTYFNYEAQQDKSGLPNDRFSAERPEGSISTLTIQRTEQRDSAMYRCASSLPSGSGAIQSYNEQFFGPGTRLTVL.